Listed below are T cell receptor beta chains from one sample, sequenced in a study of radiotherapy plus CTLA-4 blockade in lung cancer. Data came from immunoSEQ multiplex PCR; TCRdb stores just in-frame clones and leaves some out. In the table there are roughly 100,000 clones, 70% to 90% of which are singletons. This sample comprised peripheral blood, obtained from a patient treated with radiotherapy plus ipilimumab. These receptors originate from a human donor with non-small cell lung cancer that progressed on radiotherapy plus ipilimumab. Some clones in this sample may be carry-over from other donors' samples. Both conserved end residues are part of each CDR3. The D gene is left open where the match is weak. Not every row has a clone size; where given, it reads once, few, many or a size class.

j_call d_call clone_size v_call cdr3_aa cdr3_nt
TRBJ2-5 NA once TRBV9 CASSDLPEETQYF TGTGCCAGCAGCGATCTTCCGGAAGAGACCCAGTACTTC
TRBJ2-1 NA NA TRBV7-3 CASSLTSGGTIHNEQFF TGTGCCAGCAGCTTAACGTCTGGCGGAACTATCCACAATGAGCAGTTCTTC
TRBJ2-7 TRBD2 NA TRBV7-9 CASSYPGTSGTYEQYF TGTGCCAGCAGCTACCCCGGGACTAGCGGAACCTACGAGCAGTACTTC
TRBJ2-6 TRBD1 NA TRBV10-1 CASSGNSRDRASGANVLTF TGCGCCAGCAGTGGGAACTCCCGGGACAGGGCCTCTGGGGCCAACGTCCTGACTTTC
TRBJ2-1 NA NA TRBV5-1 CASSLGVTYNEQFF TGCGCCAGCAGCTTGGGGGTAACCTACAATGAGCAGTTCTTC
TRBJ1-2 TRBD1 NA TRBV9 CASSLQGQGAAGYTF TGTGCCAGCAGCCTTCAGGGACAGGGGGCAGCTGGCTACACCTTC
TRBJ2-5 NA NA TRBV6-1 CASSVYRQETQYF TGTGCCAGCAGTGTTTACAGGCAAGAGACCCAGTACTTC
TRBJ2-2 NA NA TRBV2 CAGTRDILNTGELFF TGTGCCGGAACCCGGGACATATTGAACACCGGGGAGCTGTTTTTT
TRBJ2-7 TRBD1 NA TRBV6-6 CASSYRDRGQVEQYF TGTGCCAGCAGTTACCGGGACAGGGGTCAGGTCGAGCAGTACTTC
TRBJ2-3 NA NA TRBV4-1 CASSQGRSWTDTQYF TGCGCCAGCAGCCAAGGTCGTTCGTGGACAGATACGCAGTATTTT
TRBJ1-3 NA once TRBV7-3 CASSLRSGNTIYF TGTGCCAGCAGCTTAAGGTCTGGAAACACCATATATTTT
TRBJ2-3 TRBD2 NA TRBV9 CASSVGPGGTDTQYF TGTGCCAGCAGCGTAGGTCCGGGGGGAACAGATACGCAGTATTTT
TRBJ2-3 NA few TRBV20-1 CSARGALAQYF TGCAGTGCTAGGGGAGCCCTAGCGCAGTATTTT
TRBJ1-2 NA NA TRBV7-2 CASSLSAGYGYTF TGTGCCAGCAGCTTGTCGGCAGGGTATGGCTACACCTTC